The present T cell receptor (beta chain) was sequenced within a study of identical twins. TCRdb re-called the 5' RACE reads with MiXCR, one entry per CDR3 protein. The profile covers about 890,000 distinct CDR3 sequences, with more than 9% appearing a single time and about 1.5% taken by the ten largest. Findings and caveats of the study: Within cord blood, abundant beta clonotypes carried fewer insertions, but memory repertoires showed no such trend. Models predicted less out-of-frame TCR alpha sharing in monozygotic twins than was found.

Only healthy Caucasians were enrolled as donors. This clonotype was seen once. Antigen unknown. Trimming removed 6 bases from V and 4 bases from J, with 10 bases in between. Looked up from germline, CDR1 is SNHLY and CDR2 is FYNNEI. CDR3 length: 13 residues. These data also formed part of another study, on yellow fever vaccine responses in identical twins.

The chain combines TRBV2 with TRBJ2-1, with D possibly being TRBD1 (5 bases). The sequence was obtained from a woman under 30 in good health. The sequencing input was PBMCs. CDR3 sequence reads: CASSDRKYNEQFF. In DNA form, the CDR3 reads TGTGCCAGCAGCGACAGAAAATACAATGAGCAGTTCTTC. Drawing the rest from reference TRBV2 and TRBJ2-1, the complete variable domain is EPEVTQTPSHQVTQMGQEVILRCVPISNHLYFYWYRQILGQKVEFLVSFYNNEISEKSEIFDDQFSVERPDGSNFTLKIRSTKLEDSAMYFCASSDRKYNEQFFGPGTRLTVL.